The 4 T cell receptor beta chains below were found in one sample sequenced in a study of T-cell reconstitution after alpha-beta-depleted transplantation in children. TCRbeta library construction was performed incorporating unique molecular identifiers. A single record per CDR3 protein comes from TCRdb applying MiXCR to the PCR reads. The repertoire consists of about 420,000 distinct CDR3 sequences, with 15% to 20% occurring once and the leading ten covering under 30%. The input for sequencing was PBMCs, mostly from graft donor cells, taken 360 days after TCRalphabeta/CD19-depleted stem cell transplant. The source of these receptors is a boy younger than two who had a stem cell transplant for Wiskott-Aldrich syndrome, so the T cells may come from the graft donor.

A few counts support this clonotype. V and J are TRBV5-1 and TRBJ2-5; the D gene is possibly TRBD2 (7 bases). This CDR3 has 14 amino acids. CDR1 is SGHRS and CDR2 is YFSETQ in the germline V gene. The V and J ends lost 2 bases and 5 bases respectively, with 13 bases between them. The CDR3 protein is CASSFLRGGETQYF. The CDR3 DNA sequence: TGCGCCAGCAGCTTCCTCAGGGGAGGGGAGACCCAGTACTTC.

V usage is TRBV11-2 and J usage is TRBJ2-7; the match to TRBD1 covers 9 bases. This CDR3 region has 13 residues. V shed 3 bases and J 5 bases; nucleotides not matched to a gene: 2. From germline, CDR1 is SGHAT and CDR2 FQNNGV. CDR3 loop: CASSFRTGDEQYF. In DNA form, the CDR3 reads TGTGCCAGCAGCTTTCGGACAGGGGACGAGCAGTACTTC.

The chain employs TRBV18 and TRBJ2-1; D perhaps matches TRBD1 (5 bases). The CDR3 is made up of 15 amino acids. Germline V CDR1 and CDR2: KGHSH, LQKENI. The ends were cut back, 2 bases at V and 6 bases at J, with 14 bases in the middle. The CDR3 sequence is CASSPWAGSPNEQFF. The CDR3 nucleotides read TGTGCCAGCTCACCATGGGCAGGGTCCCCCAATGAGCAGTTCTTC.

V usage is TRBV29-1 and J usage is TRBJ2-6; D remains unclear. Trimming shortened V by 7 bases and J by 0 bases, and 4 bases separated the two germline ends. The CDR3 has 12 residues. The germline CDR1 and CDR2 sequences are SQVTM and ANQGSEA. The CDR3, as DNA: TGCAGCGCCCGCTCTGGGGCCAACGTCCTGACTTTC. This translates into CSARSGANVLTF. Full variable domain (rest looked up from reference TRBV29-1 and TRBJ2-6): SAVISQKPSRDICQRGTSLTIQCQVDSQVTMMFWYRQQPGQSLTLIATANQGSEATYESGFVIDKFPISRPNLTFSTLTVSNMSPEDSSIYLCSARSGANVLTFGAGSRLTVL.